One and the same sample provided the 20 T cell receptor beta chains below, sequenced in a study of blood T cells in healthy people across ages. PCR was performed a second time for about 6 to 11 cycles using a sample-barcoded 5' primer and a J-beta primer mix. TCRdb used MiXCR to reprocess the 5' RACE reads, holding one entry per CDR3 protein. The sample includes about 830,000 distinct CDR3 sequences, 55% to 65% of them seen just once. Material for sequencing was blood. The receptors here all came from a man aged 25 to 40 in good health.

The rearrangement links TRBV27 to TRBJ2-1; no firm D call. The V gene's germline CDR1 is MNHEY and CDR2 SMNVEV (reference sequence). Between the trimmed V and J ends, which lost 5 bases and 0 bases, there was a span of 8 bases. This CDR3 has 14 residues. Here the CDR3 reads CASSKWSSYNEQFF. CDR3 DNA: TGTGCCAGCAGTAAATGGAGCTCCTACAATGAGCAGTTCTTC.

Written as DNA, the CDR3 is TGCAGTGCTAACGGGCAGTCCGCTTCCTACAATGAGCAGTTCTTC. As protein: CSANGQSASYNEQFF. The chain is built from TRBV20-1 and TRBJ2-1; D unresolved. This CDR3 has 15 amino acids. Trimming left V 4 bases short and J 1 base short, with 14 bases between. Per germline, CDR1 DFQATT and CDR2 SNEGSKA (reference sequence).

This sequence joins TRBV12-3 or TRBV12-4 and TRBJ1-2, with TRBD1 as a possible D gene (6 bases). V was pared by 6 bases and J by 5 bases, with 19 bases between. This CDR3 is 15 amino acids long. CDR3 region: CASSRTGQNYYGYTF. Written as DNA, the CDR3 is TGTGCCAGCAGCCGCACAGGACAGAACTATTATGGCTACACCTTC.

The genes are TRBV4-3 and TRBJ2-5, with 8 nucleotides matching TRBD1. The CDR3 is 16 amino acids. Germline V lookup: CDR1 LGHNA, CDR2 YSLEER. After removal of 3 bases from V and 5 bases from J, the junction contained 11 bases not matched to a gene. The CDR3 coding sequence is TGCGCCAGCAGCCAGGATCCTCAGGGGGCATGGGAGACCCAGTACTTC. Its translation is CASSQDPQGAWETQYF.

The rearrangement joins TRBV20-1 to TRBJ1-2; 8 bases are shared with TRBD1. In germline, CDR1 is DFQATT, CDR2 SNEGSKA (reference sequence). This CDR3 is 15 amino acids long. Unmatched junction bases numbered 8, after V lost 4 bases and J lost 1 base. The CDR3 protein is CSAIRTGIINYGYTF. CDR3 nucleotides: TGCAGTGCTATCCGGACAGGGATAATTAACTATGGCTACACCTTC.

The V and J genes are TRBV12-3 or TRBV12-4 and TRBJ2-5, with D tentatively TRBD2 (7 bases). The CDR3 totals 15 residues. V lost 10 bases to trimming and J lost 11 bases, with 29 bases between them. In nucleotides, the CDR3 is TGTGCCATCGGGGGGCGTGGGTCGGGCTACAATGAGCAGTACTTC. Protein: CAIGGRGSGYNEQYF.

The J gene is TRBJ1-2, the V gene TRBV29-1; D gene unclear. Trimming stripped 3 bases from V and 9 bases from J, with 11 bases between. In germline, CDR1 is SQVTM, CDR2 ANQGSEA. This CDR3 spans 11 amino acids. The CDR3 region is CSVDGEKSYTF. As DNA, the CDR3 is TGCAGCGTTGATGGTGAGAAGAGCTACACCTTC. Using reference TRBV29-1 and TRBJ1-2 for the parts outside the CDR3, the full variable domain is SAVISQKPSRDICQRGTSLTIQCQVDSQVTMMFWYRQQPGQSLTLIATANQGSEATYESGFVIDKFPISRPNLTFSTLTVSNMSPEDSSIYLCSVDGEKSYTFGSGTRLTVV.

The chain has TRBV3-1 and TRBJ2-5, with no clear D. The CDR3 runs 12 residues. Trimming pared 0 bases from V and 11 bases from J, leaving 10 bases between. The germline V gene has CDR1 LGHDT and CDR2 YNNKEL (reference sequence). In DNA, the CDR3 is TGTGCCAGCAGCCAAGAGGTCCAGGCTCAGTACTTC. Protein sequence: CASSQEVQAQYF.

The table lists this clonotype with a few counts. This chain connects TRBV12-3 or TRBV12-4 to TRBJ2-7; a possible D gene is TRBD1 (6 bases). The V end was cut by 1 base, the J end by 6 bases, with 13 bases between. The CDR3 loop spans 14 amino acids. CDR3 sequence (DNA): TGTGCCAGCAGTTTAGGTCCCGCAGGGGCCGAGCAGTACTTC. It codes for CASSLGPAGAEQYF.

The rearrangement joins TRBV4-3 to TRBJ2-5; 9 bases map to TRBD1. V shed 4 bases and J 4 bases; nucleotides not matched to a gene: 4. Germline CDR1 is LGHNA and CDR2 is YSLEER. There are 14 residues in the CDR3. In DNA form, the CDR3 reads TGCGCCAGCAGCCCCGGGACAGGGCTAGAGACCCAGTACTTC. Amino acid sequence: CASSPGTGLETQYF.

The J gene is TRBJ1-2, the V gene TRBV12-3 or TRBV12-4; a possible D gene is TRBD1 (6 bases). The CDR3 has 13 residues. Trimming took off 5 bases at V and 5 bases at J, with 12 bases between the two ends. The CDR3 loop is CASSPDRLYGYTF. As DNA, the CDR3 is TGTGCCAGCAGTCCGGACAGACTTTATGGCTACACCTTC.

In this sample, this clonotype turned up once. The chain couples TRBV7-8 to TRBJ2-2; the D gene is possibly TRBD2 (7 bases). Trimming took off 0 bases at V and 5 bases at J, with 13 bases between the two ends. Germline V gene lookup returns CDR1 SGHVS and CDR2 FQNEAQ. The CDR3 spans 16 residues. The CDR3 nucleotides read TGTGCCAGCAGCTTAGCGGGGGGGCGGTCGACCGGGGAGCTGTTTTTT. This translates into CASSLAGGRSTGELFF.

The chain is built from TRBV7-4 and TRBJ2-7; D perhaps matches TRBD2 (6 bases). Matching the DNA end better, TRBJ2-5 makes the J call doubtful. Germline V CDR1 and CDR2: SGHVT, SQSDAQ. The CDR3 contains 14 residues. The CDR3 DNA reads as TGTGCCAGCAGCGTAGAGGCGGGGAAAGAGACCCAGTACTTC. This codes for CASSVEAGKETQYF.

This sequence joins TRBV5-1 and TRBJ2-7, with 11 positions matching TRBD1. Germline-derived CDR1 and CDR2 are SGHRS and YFSETQ. J gave up 2 bases and V 7 bases, and 2 bases lay outside the gene matches. The CDR3 is made up of 13 amino acids. The CDR3 protein is CASGQGAAYEQYF. The DNA for the CDR3 is TGCGCCAGCGGACAGGGGGCGGCCTACGAGCAGTACTTC.

As concerns this clonotype: At one boundary the junction diverges from the germline segment, which might be a read error. V usage is TRBV7-9 and J usage is TRBJ2-1, with 10 bases identical to TRBD2. CDR3 length equals 15 residues. CDR1 and CDR2 (germline): SEHNR, FQNEAQ (reference sequence). The CDR3 DNA reads as TGTGCCGGCAGCTTACCCACTAGCGGGAACAATGAGCAGTTCTTC. Translated, it gives CAGSLPTSGNNEQFF. Drawing the rest from reference TRBV7-9 and TRBJ2-1, the complete variable domain is DTGVSQNPRHKITKRGQNVTFRCDPISEHNRLYWYRQTLGQGPEFLTYFQNEAQLEKSRLLSDRFSAERPKGSFSTLEIQRTEQGDSAMYLCAGSLPTSGNNEQFFGPGTRLTVL.

J is TRBJ2-1 and V is TRBV29-1, with a tentative D call TRBD1 (7 bases). Per germline, CDR1 SQVTM and CDR2 ANQGSEA. The V and J ends lost 0 bases and 3 bases respectively, with 12 bases between them. The CDR3 runs 15 residues. Written as DNA, the CDR3 is TGCAGCGTTGAAGAAGCAGGGGGGTACTACAATGAGCAGTTCTTC. Translating gives CSVEEAGGYYNEQFF.

The chain carries TRBV7-2 and TRBJ2-5; D call uncertain. CDR3 size: 14 residues. CDR1 is SGHTA, CDR2 FQGNSA, per germline. The V gene lost 2 bases and the J gene lost 0 bases, with 7 bases spanning the gap. CDR3 loop: CASSLSTYQETQYF. The CDR3 region has the DNA TGTGCCAGCAGCTTAAGTACGTACCAAGAGACCCAGTACTTC. The variable domain in full, with the rest retrieved from reference TRBV7-2 and TRBJ2-5, is GAGVSQSPSNKVTEKGKDVELRCDPISGHTALYWYRQSLGQGLEFLIYFQGNSAPDKSGLPSDRFSAERTGGSVSTLTIQRTQQEDSAVYLCASSLSTYQETQYFGPGTRLLVL.

The chain carries TRBV5-1 and TRBJ1-6; 8 nucleotides line up with TRBD1. This CDR3 contains 14 residues. After removal of 4 bases from V and 8 bases from J, the junction contained 5 bases not matched to a gene. CDR1 and CDR2 (germline): SGHRS, YFSETQ. The CDR3, as DNA: TGCGCCAGCAGCGTGGGACAGGAGGATTCACCCCTCCACTTT. Translating it yields CASSVGQEDSPLHF.

The rearrangement links TRBV25-1 to TRBJ2-7; D possibly corresponds to TRBD1 (5 bases). The length of the CDR3 is 16 residues. Trimming removed 3 bases at V and 5 bases at J, with 20 bases between. CDR1 is MGHDK and CDR2 is SYGVNS in the germline V gene. The CDR3 region has the DNA TGTGCCAGCAGTGATCTAAGTATAGGGGTAGGGGACGAGCAGTACTTC. Amino acid sequence: CASSDLSIGVGDEQYF.

This chain links TRBV28 with TRBJ1-1, with D possibly being TRBD1 (6 bases). In germline, CDR1 is MDHEN, CDR2 SYDVKM. The CDR3 is made up of 16 amino acids. Between the trimmed V and J ends, which lost 1 base and 5 bases, there was a span of 17 bases. CDR3 loop: CASSLFRGALGTEAFF. In nucleotides, the CDR3 is TGTGCCAGCAGTTTATTTCGGGGGGCGTTGGGTACTGAAGCTTTCTTT.